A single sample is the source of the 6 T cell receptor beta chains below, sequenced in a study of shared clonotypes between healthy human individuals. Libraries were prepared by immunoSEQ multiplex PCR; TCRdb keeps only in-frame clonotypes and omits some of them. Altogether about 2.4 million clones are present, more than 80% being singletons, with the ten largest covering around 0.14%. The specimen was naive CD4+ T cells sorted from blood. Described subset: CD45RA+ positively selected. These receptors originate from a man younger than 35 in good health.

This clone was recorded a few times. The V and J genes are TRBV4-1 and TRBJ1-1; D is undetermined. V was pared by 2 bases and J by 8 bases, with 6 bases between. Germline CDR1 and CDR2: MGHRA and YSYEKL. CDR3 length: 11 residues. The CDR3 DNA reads TGCGCCAGCAGCCAAACAGAAGAAGCTTTCTTT. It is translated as CASSQTEEAFF.

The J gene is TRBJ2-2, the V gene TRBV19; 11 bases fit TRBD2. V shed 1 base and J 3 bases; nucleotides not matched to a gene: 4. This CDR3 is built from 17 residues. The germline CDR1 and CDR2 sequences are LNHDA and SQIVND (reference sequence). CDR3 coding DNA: TGTGCCAGTAGTATAGTTTGGACTAGCGGGTACACCGGGGAGCTGTTTTTT. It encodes CASSIVWTSGYTGELFF.

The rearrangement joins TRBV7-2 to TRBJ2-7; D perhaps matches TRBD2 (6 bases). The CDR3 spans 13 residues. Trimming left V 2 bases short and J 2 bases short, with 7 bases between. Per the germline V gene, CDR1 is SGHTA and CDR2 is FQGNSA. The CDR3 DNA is TGTGCCAGCAGCTTACCGGGAGCCTACGAGCAGTACTTC. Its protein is CASSLPGAYEQYF.

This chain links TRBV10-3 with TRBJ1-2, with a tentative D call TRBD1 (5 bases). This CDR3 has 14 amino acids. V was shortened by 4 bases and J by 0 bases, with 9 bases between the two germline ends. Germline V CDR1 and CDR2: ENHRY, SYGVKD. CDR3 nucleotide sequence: TGTGCCATCAGTGGCGAGACAGCTAACTATGGCTACACCTTC. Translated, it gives CAISGETANYGYTF.

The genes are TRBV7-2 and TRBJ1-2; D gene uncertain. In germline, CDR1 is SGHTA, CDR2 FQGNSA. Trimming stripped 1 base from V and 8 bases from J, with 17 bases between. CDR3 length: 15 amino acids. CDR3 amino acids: CASSLERVGKGGYTF. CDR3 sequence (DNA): TGTGCCAGCAGCTTAGAACGGGTGGGGAAAGGAGGCTACACCTTC.

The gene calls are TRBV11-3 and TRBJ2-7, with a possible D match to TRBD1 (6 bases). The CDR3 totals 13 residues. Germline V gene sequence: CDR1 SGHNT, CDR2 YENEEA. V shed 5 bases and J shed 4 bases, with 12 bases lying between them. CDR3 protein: CASSRGTTYEQYF. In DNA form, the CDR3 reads TGTGCCAGCAGCAGGGGGACAACATACGAGCAGTACTTC.